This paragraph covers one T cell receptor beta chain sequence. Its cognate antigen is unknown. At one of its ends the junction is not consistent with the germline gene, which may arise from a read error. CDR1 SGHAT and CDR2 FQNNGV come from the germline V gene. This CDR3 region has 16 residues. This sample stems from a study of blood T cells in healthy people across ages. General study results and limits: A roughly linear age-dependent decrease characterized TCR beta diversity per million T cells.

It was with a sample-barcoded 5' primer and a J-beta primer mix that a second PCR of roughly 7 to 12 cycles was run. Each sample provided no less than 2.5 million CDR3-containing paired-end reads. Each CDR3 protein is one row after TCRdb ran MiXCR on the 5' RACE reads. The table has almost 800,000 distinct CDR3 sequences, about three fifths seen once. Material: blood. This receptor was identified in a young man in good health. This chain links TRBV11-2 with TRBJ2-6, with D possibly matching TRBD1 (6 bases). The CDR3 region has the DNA TGTGCCAGCAGCGCAAGGAACAGGGCTGGGGTCAACGTCCTGACTTTC. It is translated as CASSARNRAGVNVLTF.